Shown below are 19 T cell receptor beta chains from a single sample sequenced in a study of memory CD8 T cells in hepatitis C reinfection. The time point here: peak reinfection, 3 to 8 weeks after reinfection detection. Sorted cells were sequenced directly ex vivo without any in vitro expansion. Here immunoSEQ multiplex PCR was the method, and the copy in TCRdb shows in-frame clones only, minus some. The sample records some 40,000 clones, roughly 88% being singletons. The sample was naive CD8+ T cells sorted from blood. These receptors all come from a man aged 18 to 30 with hepatitis C virus infection.

The genes are TRBV5-1 and TRBJ1-2; a weak D match, TRBD1 (5 bases). The CDR3 loop spans 12 amino acids. Between the trimmed V and J ends, which lost 7 bases and 8 bases, there was a span of 15 bases. Germline-derived CDR1 and CDR2 are SGHRS and YFSETQ. The CDR3 reads CASSRDVPGYTF. In nucleotides, the CDR3 is TGCGCCAGCTCGCGGGACGTCCCAGGCTACACCTTC.

The CDR3 spells CASSLDRGSGNTIYF. The CDR3 nucleotides read TGCGCCAGCAGCTTGGACAGGGGCTCTGGAAACACCATATATTTT. This chain joins TRBV5-1 and TRBJ1-3, with 7 bases matching TRBD1. V lost 0 bases and J lost 0; bases outside the gene matches: 0. The germline V gene encodes CDR1 SGHRS and CDR2 YFSETQ. CDR3 length: 15 residues.

The rearrangement uses TRBV4-3 and TRBJ1-2, with D possibly matching TRBD1 (6 bases). The CDR3 covers 16 residues. Between the trimmed V and J ends, which lost 4 bases and 0 bases, there was a span of 15 bases. Germline V gene lookup returns CDR1 LGHNA and CDR2 YSLEER. The CDR3 region has the DNA TGCGCCAGCAGCCCCGGACAGCCTAGGGCTAACTATGGCTACACCTTC. It is translated as CASSPGQPRANYGYTF.

V and J are TRBV9 and TRBJ1-4, with D possibly being TRBD1 (6 bases). The CDR3 spans 15 residues. From germline, CDR1 is SGDLS and CDR2 YYNGEE. The V gene lost 0 bases and the J gene lost 3 bases, with 9 bases spanning the gap. The CDR3 region is CASSVGGGANEKLFF. CDR3 sequence (DNA): TGTGCCAGCAGCGTAGGAGGGGGGGCTAATGAAAAACTGTTTTTT.

This chain links TRBV28 with TRBJ2-5; the match to TRBD1 covers 7 bases. The J segment lost 1 base and the V segment lost 4 bases, leaving 3 bases of the junction unmatched. Germline V gives CDR1 MDHEN, CDR2 SYDVKM. The CDR3 is 14 residues long. The CDR3: CASSSWDSQETQYF. As DNA, the CDR3 is TGTGCCAGCAGTTCCTGGGACAGCCAAGAGACCCAGTACTTC.

This clone came up once. The sample holds other DNA sequences that translate to the same CDR3. CDR3 sequence reads: CASSYEGLAGVETQYF. Written as DNA, the CDR3 is TGTGCCAGCAGCTACGAGGGACTAGCGGGAGTCGAGACCCAGTACTTC. This sequence joins TRBV7-8 and TRBJ2-5; the match to TRBD2 covers 14 bases. V lost 4 bases and J lost 5; bases outside the gene matches: 6. Germline CDR1 is SGHVS and CDR2 is FQNEAQ. The CDR3 runs to 16 residues.

The V call is TRBV6-4, the J call TRBJ1-6; possibly TRBD1 for D (6 bases). Germline V gene data show CDR1 as MRHNA and CDR2 as SNTAGT. V lost 1 base to trimming and J lost 1 base, with 14 bases between them. The CDR3 totals 18 residues. CDR3 sequence: CASSDFERGRSYNSPLHF. In nucleotides, the CDR3 is TGTGCCAGCAGTGACTTCGAGCGGGGGCGATCCTATAATTCACCCCTCCACTTT.

V and J are TRBV5-1 and TRBJ2-5, with 11 bases matching TRBD2. V gave up 4 bases and J gave up 4 bases; unmatched junction bases: 9. The CDR3 extends over 16 amino acids. Germline-derived CDR1 and CDR2 are SGHRS and YFSETQ. CDR3: CASSDGLAGPTETQYF. The CDR3 DNA is TGCGCCAGCAGCGACGGACTAGCGGGCCCCACAGAGACCCAGTACTTC. The whole variable domain, remainder taken from reference TRBV5-1 and TRBJ2-5, is KAGVTQTPRYLIKTRGQQVTLSCSPISGHRSVSWYQQTPGQGLQFLFEYFSETQRNKGNFPGRFSGRQFSNSRSEMNVSTLELGDSALYLCASSDGLAGPTETQYFGPGTRLLVL.

The rearrangement uses TRBV4-3 and TRBJ1-1, with D tentatively TRBD1 (6 bases). The V and J ends lost 7 bases and 0 bases respectively, with 15 bases between them. Per germline, CDR1 LGHNA and CDR2 YSLEER. The CDR3 is made up of 15 amino acids. For the CDR3, the DNA is TGCGCCAGCACTACAGGGCTGGGATTGAACACTGAAGCTTTCTTT. Protein: CASTTGLGLNTEAFF.

This chain joins TRBV9 and TRBJ2-7; no clear D gene. The germline V and J ends were trimmed by 7 bases and 6 bases, with 11 bases remaining between them. Germline CDR1 SGDLS, CDR2 YYNGEE. This CDR3 spans 11 amino acids. The CDR3, as DNA: TGTGCCAGCGAAAGCGTCGGCGAGCAGTACGTC. This encodes CASESVGEQYV.

The chain uses TRBV11-3 and TRBJ2-3; 10 positions match TRBD2. J lost 3 bases, V lost 3 bases, and 6 bases had no gene match. Germline-derived CDR1 and CDR2 are SGHNT and YENEEA. The CDR3 runs to 16 residues. The CDR3 here is CASSFLAGGGTDTQYF. Written as DNA, the CDR3 is TGTGCCAGCAGCTTTTTAGCGGGGGGAGGGACAGATACGCAGTATTTT.

The genes are TRBV7-7 and TRBJ2-5; weak D call: TRBD2 (7 bases). Between the trimmed V and J ends, which lost 5 bases and 5 bases, there was a span of 18 bases. This CDR3 has 15 amino acids. CDR1 is SSHAT, CDR2 FNYEAQ, per germline (reference sequence). The CDR3 loop is CASSVRTGGQETQYF. In nucleotides, the CDR3 is TGTGCCAGCAGCGTCAGAACGGGGGGCCAGGAGACCCAGTACTTC.

The CDR3 DNA reads as TGTGCCAGCAGTTACTCTAGGGAGACTAATGAAAAACTGTTTTTT. This sequence encodes CASSYSRETNEKLFF. The genes are TRBV6-6 and TRBJ1-4; D remains ambiguous. This CDR3 spans 15 amino acids. V gave up 0 bases and J gave up 2 bases, with 7 bases separating them. The germline CDR1 and CDR2 sequences are MNHNY and SVGAGI (reference sequence).

V usage is TRBV7-9 and J usage is TRBJ2-3; D uncertain. The V end was cut by 1 base, the J end by 3 bases, with 8 bases between. Germline assignment: CDR1 SEHNR and CDR2 FQNEAQ (reference sequence). The CDR3 consists of 14 residues. The CDR3 DNA reads as TGTGCCAGCAGCTTAGGTTCTAGTACAGATACGCAGTATTTT. This encodes CASSLGSSTDTQYF.

The chain employs TRBV6-5 and TRBJ2-2; TRBD1 is a possible D gene (5 bases). This CDR3 region has 15 residues. CDR1 and CDR2 (germline): MNHEY, SVGAGI. V was cut by 8 bases and J by 5 bases, with 18 bases left in between. In DNA, the CDR3 is TGTGCCAGCGGAATCTGGCAGGGTGATACCGGGGAGCTGTTTTTT. Encoded protein: CASGIWQGDTGELFF.

The chain is built from TRBV28 and TRBJ1-1, with TRBD1 identical over 7 bases. The V gene's germline CDR1 is MDHEN and CDR2 SYDVKM. This CDR3 spans 17 amino acids. Germline trimming cut 2 bases from V and 4 bases from J; bases unmatched to any gene: 13. In DNA, the CDR3 is TGTGCCAGCAGTTTAATCCCCTTGACAGGGAAGGGCACTGAAGCTTTCTTT. The encoded protein is CASSLIPLTGKGTEAFF.

The chain uses TRBV14 and TRBJ2-5; possible D gene TRBD1, 5 bases. The CDR3 has 17 amino acids. CDR1 SGHDN and CDR2 FVKESK come from the germline V gene. V lost 0 bases to trimming and J lost 5 bases, with 19 bases between them. DNA of the CDR3: TGTGCCAGCAGCCAAGACGGCCCAGGGCTTCTTTGGGAGACCCAGTACTTC. Translated: CASSQDGPGLLWETQYF.

The chain joins TRBV6-5 to TRBJ2-1; 9 bases align to TRBD2. The CDR3 is 16 residues long. Germline loops: CDR1 MNHEY, CDR2 SVGAGI. The junction had 12 bases not matched to a gene; V was cut back by 4 bases and J by 8 bases. CDR3 sequence (DNA): TGTGCCAGCAGTTCGAGTACGGGACTAGCTTCCCATGAGCAGTTCTTC. Protein sequence: CASSSSTGLASHEQFF.

The chain carries TRBV4-1 and TRBJ2-5; D might be TRBD2 (7 bases). Trimming stripped 4 bases from V and 1 base from J, with 16 bases between. This CDR3 comprises 16 residues. Germline V gives CDR1 MGHRA, CDR2 YSYEKL. CDR3 in amino acids: CASSPVGGGLQETQYF. The CDR3, as DNA: TGCGCCAGCAGCCCCGTGGGCGGGGGCCTCCAAGAGACCCAGTACTTC.